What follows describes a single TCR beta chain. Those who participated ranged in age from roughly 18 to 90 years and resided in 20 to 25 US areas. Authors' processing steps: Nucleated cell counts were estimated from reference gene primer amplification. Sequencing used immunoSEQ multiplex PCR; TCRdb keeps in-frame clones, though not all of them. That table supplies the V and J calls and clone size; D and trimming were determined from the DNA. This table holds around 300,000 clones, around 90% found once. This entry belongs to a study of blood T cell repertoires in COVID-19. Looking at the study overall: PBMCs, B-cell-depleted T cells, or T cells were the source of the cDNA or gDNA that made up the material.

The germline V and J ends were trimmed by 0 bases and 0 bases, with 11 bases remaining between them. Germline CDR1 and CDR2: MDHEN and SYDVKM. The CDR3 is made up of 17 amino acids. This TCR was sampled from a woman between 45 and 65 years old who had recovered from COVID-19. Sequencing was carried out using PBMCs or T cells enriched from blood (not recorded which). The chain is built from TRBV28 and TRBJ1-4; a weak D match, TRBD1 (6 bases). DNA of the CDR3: TGTGCCAGCAGTTTATGGACAGGAACCGCAACTAATGAAAAACTGTTTTTT. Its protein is CASSLWTGTATNEKLFF.